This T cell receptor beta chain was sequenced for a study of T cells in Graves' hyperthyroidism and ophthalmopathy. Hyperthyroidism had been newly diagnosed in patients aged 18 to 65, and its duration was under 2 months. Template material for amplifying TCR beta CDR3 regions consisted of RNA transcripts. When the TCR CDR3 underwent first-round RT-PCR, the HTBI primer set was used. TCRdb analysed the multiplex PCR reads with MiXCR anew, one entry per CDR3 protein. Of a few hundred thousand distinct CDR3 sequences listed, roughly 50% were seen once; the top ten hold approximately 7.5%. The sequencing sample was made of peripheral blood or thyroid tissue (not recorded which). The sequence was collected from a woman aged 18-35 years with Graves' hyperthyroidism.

As DNA, the CDR3 is TGTGCCAGCAGGCAGGGGGGCTCTGGGGCCAACGTCCTGACTTTC. Translated, it gives CASRQGGSGANVLTF. The rearrangement joins TRBV12-3 or TRBV12-4 to TRBJ2-6; D is possibly TRBD1 (7 bases). Trimming removed 6 bases from V and 0 bases from J, with 9 bases in between. CDR3 length: 15 amino acids.